This T cell receptor (beta chain) comes out of a study of T cells after yellow fever vaccination. V lost 4 bases and J 3 bases, leaving 13 bases between the germline ends. There are 14 residues in the CDR3. From germline, CDR1 is SGHRS and CDR2 YFSETQ. One entry per CDR3 protein, called by TCRdb with MiXCR from the 5' RACE reads. The sample carries under 500,000 distinct CDR3 sequences, around a sixth recorded once. The rearrangement links TRBV5-1 to TRBJ1-1; D gene uncertain. The sample consisted of PBMCs, taken before the yellow fever booster vaccination. This TCR was sampled from a man aged 18-30 years who received the YFV17D yellow fever vaccine. This chain's CDR3 is CASSPFGGDTEAFF. The CDR3 bases are TGCGCCAGCAGCCCATTCGGCGGGGACACTGAAGCTTTCTTT.